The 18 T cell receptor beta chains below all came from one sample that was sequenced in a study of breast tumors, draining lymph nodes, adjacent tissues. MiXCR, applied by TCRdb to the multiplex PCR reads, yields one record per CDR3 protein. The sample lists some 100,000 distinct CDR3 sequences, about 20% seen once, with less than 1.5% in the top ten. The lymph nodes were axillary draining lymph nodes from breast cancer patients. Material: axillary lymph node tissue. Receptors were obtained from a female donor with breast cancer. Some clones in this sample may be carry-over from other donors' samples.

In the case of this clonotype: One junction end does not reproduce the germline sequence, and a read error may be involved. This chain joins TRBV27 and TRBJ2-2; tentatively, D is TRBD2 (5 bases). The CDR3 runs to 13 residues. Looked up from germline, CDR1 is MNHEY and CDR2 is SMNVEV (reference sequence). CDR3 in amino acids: CASSTSWAGEPFF. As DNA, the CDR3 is TGTGCCAGCAGCACTAGTTGGGCCGGGGAGCCGTTTTTT.

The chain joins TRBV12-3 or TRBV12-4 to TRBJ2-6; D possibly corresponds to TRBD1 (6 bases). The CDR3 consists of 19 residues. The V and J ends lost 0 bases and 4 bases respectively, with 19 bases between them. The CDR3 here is CASSLALWGQDVGANVLTF. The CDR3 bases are TGTGCCAGCAGTTTAGCGCTCTGGGGGCAAGACGTAGGGGCCAACGTCCTGACTTTC.

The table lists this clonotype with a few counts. Here the CDR3 DNA reads TGTGCCAGCAGTGCTCCGGGACAGGGGGCTAACGGGGGCTACACCTTC. This gives the protein CASSAPGQGANGGYTF. The V call is TRBV28, the J call TRBJ1-2; 12 positions agree with TRBD1. The CDR3 covers 16 residues. With V trimmed by 5 bases and J by 8 bases, 12 bases remained unmatched. Germline V CDR1 and CDR2: MDHEN, SYDVKM.

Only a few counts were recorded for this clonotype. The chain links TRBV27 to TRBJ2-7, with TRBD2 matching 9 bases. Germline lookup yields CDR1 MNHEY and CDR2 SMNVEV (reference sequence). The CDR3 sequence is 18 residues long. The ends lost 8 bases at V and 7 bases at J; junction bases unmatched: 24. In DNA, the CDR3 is TGTGCCAGCTCCTCTCTAGGTGCGGCTAGCGGGAAGCTAGGGGAGCAGTACTTC. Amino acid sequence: CASSSLGAASGKLGEQYF.

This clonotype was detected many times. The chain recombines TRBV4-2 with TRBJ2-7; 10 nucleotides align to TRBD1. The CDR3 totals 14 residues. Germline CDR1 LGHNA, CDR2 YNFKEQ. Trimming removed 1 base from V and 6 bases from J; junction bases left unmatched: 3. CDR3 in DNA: TGTGCCAGCAGCCAAGGGACAGGGGGAACCGAGCAGTACTTC. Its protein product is CASSQGTGGTEQYF.

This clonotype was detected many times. This CDR3 reads CASSLFTDTQYF. CDR3 DNA: TGTGCCAGCAGCTTATTCACAGATACGCAGTATTTT. The chain links TRBV7-9 to TRBJ2-3; unclear D gene. This CDR3 comprises 12 residues. Germline CDR1 and CDR2: SEHNR and FQNEAQ (reference sequence). V dropped 2 bases and J dropped 2 bases, with 2 bases sitting between them.

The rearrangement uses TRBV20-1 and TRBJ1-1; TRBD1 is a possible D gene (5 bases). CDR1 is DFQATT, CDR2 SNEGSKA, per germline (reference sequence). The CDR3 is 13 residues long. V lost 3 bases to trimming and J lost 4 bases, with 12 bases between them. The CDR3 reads CSASGAAGTEAFF. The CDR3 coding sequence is TGCAGTGCTAGCGGGGCGGCGGGCACTGAAGCTTTCTTT.

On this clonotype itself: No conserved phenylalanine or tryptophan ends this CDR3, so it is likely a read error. Here the CDR3 reads CASSEVAGGDEQYS. CDR3 bases: TGTGCCAGCAGTGAAGTTGCAGGGGGTGACGAGCAGTACTCC. This sequence joins TRBV6-1 and TRBJ2-7; 7 bases line up with TRBD1. CDR1 and CDR2 (germline): MNHNS, SASEGT. There are 14 residues in the CDR3. V was clipped by 1 base and J by 5 bases; unmatched bases: 5.

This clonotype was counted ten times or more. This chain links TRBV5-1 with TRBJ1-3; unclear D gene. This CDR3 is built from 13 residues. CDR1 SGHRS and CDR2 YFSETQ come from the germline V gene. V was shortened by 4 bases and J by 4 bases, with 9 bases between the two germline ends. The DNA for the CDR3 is TGCGCCAGCAGCCCCGACATGGGAAACACCATATATTTT. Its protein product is CASSPDMGNTIYF.

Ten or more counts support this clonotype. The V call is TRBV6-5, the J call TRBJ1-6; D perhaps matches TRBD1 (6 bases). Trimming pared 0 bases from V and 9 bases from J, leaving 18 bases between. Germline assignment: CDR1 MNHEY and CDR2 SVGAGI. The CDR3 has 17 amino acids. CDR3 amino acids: CASSYSGAVLGASPLHF. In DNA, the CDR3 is TGTGCCAGCAGTTACTCGGGGGCGGTCCTGGGGGCTTCACCCCTCCACTTT.

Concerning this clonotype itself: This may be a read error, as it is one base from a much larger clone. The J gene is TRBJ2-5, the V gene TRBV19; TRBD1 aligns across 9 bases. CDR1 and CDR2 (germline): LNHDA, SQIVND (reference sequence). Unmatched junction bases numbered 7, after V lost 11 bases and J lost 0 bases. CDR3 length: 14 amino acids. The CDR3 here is CAVNRGQNQETQYF. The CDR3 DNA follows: TGTGCCGTCAACAGGGGGCAGAACCAAGAGACCCAGTACTTC.

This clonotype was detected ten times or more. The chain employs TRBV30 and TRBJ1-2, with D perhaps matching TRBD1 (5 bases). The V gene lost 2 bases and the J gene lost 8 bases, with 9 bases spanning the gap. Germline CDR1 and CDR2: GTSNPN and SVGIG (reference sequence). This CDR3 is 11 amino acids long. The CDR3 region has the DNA TGTGCCTGGAGTCTGGGGGGAGGCTACACCTTC. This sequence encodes CAWSLGGGYTF.

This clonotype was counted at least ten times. CDR3 DNA sequence: TGTGCCTGGAGTGTAATAGGGACAGCAAAAGAGACCCAGTACTTC. This translates into CAWSVIGTAKETQYF. The chain links TRBV30 to TRBJ2-5, with TRBD1 identical over 7 bases. V gave up 0 bases and J gave up 3 bases; unmatched junction bases: 7. In germline, CDR1 is GTSNPN, CDR2 SVGIG (reference sequence). CDR3 length equals 15 residues.

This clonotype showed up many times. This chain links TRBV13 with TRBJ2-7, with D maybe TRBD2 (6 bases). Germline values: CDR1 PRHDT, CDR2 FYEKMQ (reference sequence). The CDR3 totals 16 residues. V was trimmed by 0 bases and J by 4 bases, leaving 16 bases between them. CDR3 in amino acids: CASSLGPPGLAYEQYF. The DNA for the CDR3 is TGTGCCAGCAGCTTAGGTCCTCCGGGACTTGCTTACGAGCAGTACTTC. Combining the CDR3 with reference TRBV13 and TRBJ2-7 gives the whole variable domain AAGVIQSPRHLIKEKRETATLKCYPIPRHDTVYWYQQGPGQDPQFLISFYEKMQSDKGSIPDRFSAQQFSDYHSELNMSSLELGDSALYFCASSLGPPGLAYEQYFGPGTRLTVT.

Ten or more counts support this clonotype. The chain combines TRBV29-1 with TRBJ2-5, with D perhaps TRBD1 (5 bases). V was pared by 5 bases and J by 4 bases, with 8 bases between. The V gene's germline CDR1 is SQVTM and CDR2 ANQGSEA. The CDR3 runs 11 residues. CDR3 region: CSVFQGETQYF. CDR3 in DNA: TGCAGCGTTTTCCAGGGAGAGACCCAGTACTTC.

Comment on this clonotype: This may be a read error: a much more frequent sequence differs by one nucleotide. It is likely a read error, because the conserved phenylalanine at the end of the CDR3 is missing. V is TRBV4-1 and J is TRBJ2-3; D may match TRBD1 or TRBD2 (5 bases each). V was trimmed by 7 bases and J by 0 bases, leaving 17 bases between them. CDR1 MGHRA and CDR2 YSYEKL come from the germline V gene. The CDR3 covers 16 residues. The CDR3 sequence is CASKTVGRTSTDTQYS. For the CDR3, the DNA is TGCGCCAGCAAAACCGTGGGACGGACTAGCACAGATACGCAGTATTCT.

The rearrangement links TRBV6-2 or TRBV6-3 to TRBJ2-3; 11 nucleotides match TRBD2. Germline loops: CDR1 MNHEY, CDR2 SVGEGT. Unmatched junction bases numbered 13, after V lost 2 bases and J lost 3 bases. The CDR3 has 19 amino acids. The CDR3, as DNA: TGTGCCAGCAGTTACAGACGGGGGACTAGCGGCCTATATACAGATACGCAGTATTTT. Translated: CASSYRRGTSGLYTDTQYF.

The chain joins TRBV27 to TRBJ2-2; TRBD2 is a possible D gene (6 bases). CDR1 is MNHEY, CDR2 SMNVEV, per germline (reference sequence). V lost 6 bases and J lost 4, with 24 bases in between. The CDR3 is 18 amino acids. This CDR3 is CASSPLNGRDGFTGELFF. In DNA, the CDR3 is TGTGCCAGCAGCCCCTTGAATGGGCGGGATGGCTTCACCGGGGAGCTGTTTTTT.